This T cell receptor (beta chain) came from a study of cytomegalovirus exposure and HLA in healthy donors. With regard to this clone: Other nucleotide sequences in the sample specify the same CDR3.

V lost 3 bases, J lost 1 base, and 6 bases lay in between. The germline CDR1 and CDR2 sequences are MNHEY and SMNVEV (reference sequence). This CDR3 spans 13 amino acids. This PCR relied on a set of 60 Vbeta primers and 13 Jbeta primers. Assay used: immunoSEQ multiplex PCR; TCRdb lists only in-frame clones, some missing. This table has 170,000 or so clones, 80% appearing once. This TCR was sampled from a boy younger than 18 in good health and CMV-seronegative. The chain uses TRBV27 and TRBJ1-1; D not resolved. Sequences were obtained from PBMCs. Written as DNA, the CDR3 is TGTGCCAGCAGTTTGACGGGGAACACTGAAGCTTTCTTT. This gives the protein CASSLTGNTEAFF.